The clone carrying this TCR beta chain was counted a few times. This specimen comes from a study of shared T cell receptors in the human thymus. V lost 4 bases and J lost 10, with 8 bases in between. Germline CDR1 is LGHNA and CDR2 is YNFKEQ. This CDR3 region has 11 residues. Sequencing used immunoSEQ multiplex PCR; TCRdb keeps in-frame clones, though not all of them. The sample has hundreds of thousands of clones; 88% are singletons. This same sample was also part of a study on human thymus T cells. That report notes: Congenital heart defects were the reason for the corrective surgery that the donors, healthy Finnish infants, were having. Thymic samples were excised during corrective heart operations. Highly overlapping thymic repertoires in unrelated individuals were reported by related research.

The clonotype originates from a boy under three years old with a congenital heart defect. The chain is built from TRBV4-2 and TRBJ2-1; perhaps TRBD2 as D (6 bases). The sample consisted of thymocytes. Here the CDR3 reads CASSRGGEQFF. The CDR3 DNA follows: TGTGCCAGCAGCCGTGGAGGGGAGCAGTTCTTC.